The rows below give T cell receptor beta chains drawn from one sample of a study of blood T cell repertoires in COVID-19. TCRdb's table, derived via immunoSEQ multiplex PCR, lists solely in-frame clones and lacks some. The repertoire includes about 290,000 clones, around 90% of them detected once, and approximately 1.5% sits in the top ten. Sequencing input: PBMCs or T cells enriched from blood (not recorded which). All receptors come from a woman aged 40 to 50 who had recovered from COVID-19. Each CDR3 is given with its conserved first and last residue. A D gene is named only where the DNA matches it firmly. A clone size is listed for some rows: how often the clone was seen (once, few, many), or a class if it is expanded.

J gene: TRBJ1-3; clone size: -; V gene: TRBV7-9; D gene: -; CDR3 length: 16; CDR3 DNA: TGTGCCAGCAGCCCGCGCCAACAGGTCCTCGGAAACACCATATATTTT; CDR3 protein: CASSPRQQVLGNTIYF
J gene: TRBJ1-6; clone size: few; V gene: TRBV4-1; D gene: TRBD1; CDR3 length: 18; CDR3 DNA: TGCGCCAGCAGCCAGGCTGAAACCGGGACAGGGTGGAATTCACCCCTCCACTTT; CDR3 protein: CASSQAETGTGWNSPLHF
J gene: TRBJ2-2; clone size: -; V gene: TRBV9; D gene: TRBD2; CDR3 length: 18; CDR3 DNA: TGTGCCAGCAGCTCCCGACAGGCACTAGCGGGGGGCACCGGGGAGCTGTTTTTT; CDR3 protein: CASSSRQALAGGTGELFF
J gene: TRBJ2-1; clone size: -; V gene: TRBV10-3; D gene: TRBD2; CDR3 length: 13; CDR3 DNA: TGTGCCATCAGTGTGGGGACTAACGGTGAGCAGTTCTTC; CDR3 protein: CAISVGTNGEQFF
J gene: TRBJ1-1; clone size: -; V gene: TRBV27; D gene: TRBD1; CDR3 length: 16; CDR3 DNA: TGTGCCAGCAGTCCCATAAATCCGACAGGGGTAGGTAAAGCTTTCTTT; CDR3 protein: CASSPINPTGVGKAFF
J gene: TRBJ2-1; clone size: -; V gene: TRBV5-5; D gene: TRBD2; CDR3 length: 19; CDR3 DNA: TGTGCCAGCAGCTTGAGTCGGACGGGAGGGTACTCCTCCTACAATGAGCAGTTCTTC; CDR3 protein: CASSLSRTGGYSSYNEQFF
J gene: TRBJ1-1; clone size: -; V gene: TRBV28; D gene: -; CDR3 length: 14; CDR3 DNA: TGTGCCAGCAGTTTGAGGCAGGGAAGGTCTGAAGCTTTCTTT; CDR3 protein: CASSLRQGRSEAFF
J gene: TRBJ1-2; clone size: few; V gene: TRBV6-1; D gene: -; CDR3 length: 14; CDR3 DNA: TGTGCCAGCAGTGAAGCCCGGGAATTGGGTGGCTACACCTTC; CDR3 protein: CASSEARELGGYTF
J gene: TRBJ1-5; clone size: -; V gene: TRBV27; D gene: TRBD1; CDR3 length: 15; CDR3 DNA: TGTGCCAGCAGCCGTGGGGGGACAGGACTGCAGCCCCAGCATTTT; CDR3 protein: CASSRGGTGLQPQHF
J gene: TRBJ1-6; clone size: -; V gene: TRBV19; D gene: -; CDR3 length: 15; CDR3 DNA: TGTGCCAGTAATTATGGGAGCTCCTATAATTCACCCCTCCACTTT; CDR3 protein: CASNYGSSYNSPLHF
J gene: TRBJ1-2; clone size: -; V gene: TRBV5-1; D gene: -; CDR3 length: 15; CDR3 DNA: TGCGCCAGCAGCTTGGCTTTGAGTTCAGGGTATGGCTACACCTTC; CDR3 protein: CASSLALSSGYGYTF
J gene: TRBJ1-1; clone size: -; V gene: TRBV5-4; D gene: TRBD1; CDR3 length: 16; CDR3 DNA: TGTGCCAGCAGCTTGTCCGGGACAGGGTCTAACACTGAAGCTTTCTTT; CDR3 protein: CASSLSGTGSNTEAFF
J gene: TRBJ1-1; clone size: once; V gene: TRBV19; D gene: TRBD1; CDR3 length: 17; CDR3 DNA: TGTGCCGTTTCGCCTCGGGACAGCTCATTCATGAACACTGAAGCTTTCTTT; CDR3 protein: CAVSPRDSSFMNTEAFF
J gene: TRBJ1-5; clone size: -; V gene: TRBV2; D gene: -; CDR3 length: 13; CDR3 DNA: TGTGCCAGCAGTCCAGGGGTTAGGCAGCCCCAGCATTTT; CDR3 protein: CASSPGVRQPQHF
J gene: TRBJ2-7; clone size: -; V gene: TRBV11-3; D gene: TRBD1; CDR3 length: 13; CDR3 DNA: TGTGCCAGCAGTGGGACAGGGAAGGGCGAGCAGTACTTC; CDR3 protein: CASSGTGKGEQYF
J gene: TRBJ2-1; clone size: -; V gene: TRBV18; D gene: -; CDR3 length: 14; CDR3 DNA: TGTGCCAGCTCACCCCCCCCGGGCGGGAATGAGCAGTTCTTC; CDR3 protein: CASSPPPGGNEQFF
J gene: TRBJ1-1; clone size: -; V gene: TRBV7-8; D gene: TRBD1; CDR3 length: 16; CDR3 DNA: TGTGCCAGCAGCCAGCCTGCGACAGGGGAATGGACTGAAGCTTTCTTT; CDR3 protein: CASSQPATGEWTEAFF
J gene: TRBJ1-3; clone size: -; V gene: TRBV6-5; D gene: -; CDR3 length: 11; CDR3 DNA: TGTGCCGCTACCTATGGAAACACCATATATTTT; CDR3 protein: CAATYGNTIYF
J gene: TRBJ1-2; clone size: -; V gene: TRBV5-4; D gene: -; CDR3 length: 14; CDR3 DNA: TGTGCCAGCAGCTTCCCCTCGGGGTCCTATGGCTACACCTTC; CDR3 protein: CASSFPSGSYGYTF
J gene: TRBJ2-7; clone size: once; V gene: TRBV3-1/TRBV3-2; D gene: TRBD1; CDR3 length: 16; CDR3 DNA: TGTGCCAGCAGCCACGCAACCGGGACAGGCTCCTACGAGCAGTACTTC; CDR3 protein: CASSHATGTGSYEQYF
J gene: TRBJ2-7; clone size: -; V gene: TRBV27; D gene: TRBD2; CDR3 length: 17; CDR3 DNA: TGTGCCAGCAGTGAAACAGGACTAGCGGGAAGTGGCTACGAGCAGTACTTC; CDR3 protein: CASSETGLAGSGYEQYF
J gene: TRBJ1-5; clone size: once; V gene: TRBV7-2; D gene: -; CDR3 length: 14; CDR3 DNA: TGTGCCAGCCGCCTCCCCGGGGGCAATCAGCCCCAGCATTTT; CDR3 protein: CASRLPGGNQPQHF
J gene: TRBJ1-2; clone size: -; V gene: TRBV7-6; D gene: -; CDR3 length: 13; CDR3 DNA: TGTGCCAGCAGCCCCGGACAGACCTATGGCTACACCTTC; CDR3 protein: CASSPGQTYGYTF
J gene: TRBJ2-5; clone size: -; V gene: TRBV5-1; D gene: -; CDR3 length: 16; CDR3 DNA: TGCGCCAGCAGTCCAATCGGTCAGGGCGTCCAAGAGACCCAGTACTTC; CDR3 protein: CASSPIGQGVQETQYF
J gene: TRBJ1-1; clone size: -; V gene: TRBV7-9; D gene: -; CDR3 length: 13; CDR3 DNA: TGTGCCAGCAGCTCATCCCAGGGAACTGAAGCTTTCTTT; CDR3 protein: CASSSSQGTEAFF
J gene: TRBJ2-3; clone size: -; V gene: TRBV5-1; D gene: TRBD2; CDR3 length: 16; CDR3 DNA: TGCGCCAGCAGCTCTGGGACTAGCGGCTCTTTAGATACGCAGTATTTT; CDR3 protein: CASSSGTSGSLDTQYF
J gene: TRBJ2-1; clone size: -; V gene: TRBV4-2; D gene: TRBD2; CDR3 length: 19; CDR3 DNA: TGTGCCAGCAGCCAAGATGGTGGGACTAGCGGGGGGGCTCACAATGAGCAGTTCTTC; CDR3 protein: CASSQDGGTSGGAHNEQFF
J gene: TRBJ1-1; clone size: once; V gene: TRBV7-2; D gene: -; CDR3 length: 16; CDR3 DNA: TGTGCCAGCAGCTTAGCGGTCCGGGAACCGAACACTGAAGCTTTCTTT; CDR3 protein: CASSLAVREPNTEAFF
J gene: TRBJ1-2; clone size: -; V gene: TRBV5-8; D gene: -; CDR3 length: 19; CDR3 DNA: TGTGCCAGCAGCTTGGATCTGGGAGGATCCCCCGACGGGGACTATGGCTACACCTTC; CDR3 protein: CASSLDLGGSPDGDYGYTF
J gene: TRBJ2-2; clone size: -; V gene: TRBV5-1; D gene: TRBD2; CDR3 length: 16; CDR3 DNA: TGCGCCAGCAGTCCTGGAGGTAGCGGGATGGCCGGGGAGCTGTTTTTT; CDR3 protein: CASSPGGSGMAGELFF
J gene: TRBJ1-2; clone size: -; V gene: TRBV27; D gene: -; CDR3 length: 14; CDR3 DNA: TGTGCCAGCAGTTTTCAGGGGTACAACTATGGCTACACCTTC; CDR3 protein: CASSFQGYNYGYTF
J gene: TRBJ2-1; clone size: -; V gene: TRBV18; D gene: TRBD2; CDR3 length: 14; CDR3 DNA: TGTGCCAGCTCACTGGACGGGGGGTACAATGAGCAGTTCTTC; CDR3 protein: CASSLDGGYNEQFF
J gene: TRBJ1-1; clone size: -; V gene: TRBV6-6; D gene: -; CDR3 length: 15; CDR3 DNA: TGTGCCAGCCACCCATCTGAGGGAAGGTTCGCTGAAGCTTTCTTT; CDR3 protein: CASHPSEGRFAEAFF
J gene: TRBJ1-2; clone size: -; V gene: TRBV19; D gene: -; CDR3 length: 16; CDR3 DNA: TGTGCCACTAGGAGGGACCCACAGGGCCCTAACTATGGCTACACCTTC; CDR3 protein: CATRRDPQGPNYGYTF
J gene: TRBJ1-2; clone size: once; V gene: TRBV12-3/TRBV12-4; D gene: -; CDR3 length: 12; CDR3 DNA: TGTGCCAGCAGTTTTCGGGGGTATGGCTACACCTTC; CDR3 protein: CASSFRGYGYTF
J gene: TRBJ1-6; clone size: -; V gene: TRBV6-5; D gene: -; CDR3 length: 15; CDR3 DNA: TGTGCCAGCAGTTACGACGGGGGGCCTGGATCACCCCTCCACTTT; CDR3 protein: CASSYDGGPGSPLHF
J gene: TRBJ2-5; clone size: -; V gene: TRBV5-1; D gene: TRBD1; CDR3 length: 15; CDR3 DNA: TGCGCCAGCAGCGGCGGACAGGGTATCATAGAGACCCAGTACTTC; CDR3 protein: CASSGGQGIIETQYF
J gene: TRBJ2-7; clone size: few; V gene: TRBV4-2; D gene: TRBD1; CDR3 length: 15; CDR3 DNA: TGTGCCAGCAGCCAGCCGGGACAGGGTGGCTACGAGCAGTACTTC; CDR3 protein: CASSQPGQGGYEQYF